Included here is one TCR beta chain sequence, with context. Its binding antigen is unknown. No qualities accompany the bases; no much larger clone lies one base away. The data are from a study of T cell responses to AZD1222 COVID-19 vaccine (dated by TCRdb to about 2021). A note on the overall study: TCR sequencing covered 230 or so trial participants: approximately 200 given two doses of AZD1222 and 26 given two doses of MenACWY control vaccine. Trial participants were enrolled by age into subgroups of 18-55, 56-69 and 70-plus years, and around 150, 28 and 57 TCR-sequenced participants, respectively, were included in these subgroups. Beyond this particular receptor, the publication reports: After two AZD1222 doses, spike-specific TCR breadth and depth were significantly higher than at day 0 and than in MenACWY recipients. The whole spike protein was spanned by vaccine-associated CD4 TCRs, and dominant responses were seen in regions 160-218 and 743-854. The 56-69-year group was small, and its depth increase did not reach significance, likely because of low power. Because no samples from the day 14 peak response were available, repertoires could be characterized only after the peak T cell response. Most participants were white British and females outnumbered males, and the authors suggested that clonal diversity may have been underestimated. Only five or six AZD1222 recipients were SARS-CoV-2 seropositive at baseline, limiting conclusions about previously exposed vaccinees. Epitopes outside the regions mutated in the B.1.351 and B.1.1.7 variants were reportedly recognized by nearly half of the unique spike-specific TCRs.

The time point label of this sample denotes: about 28 days (+/-7) after the second vaccine dose. AZD1222 recipients whose second dose came at about 4 weeks and those whose second dose came at about 12 weeks were combined into one group, since spike-specific TCR depth and breadth did not differ between the two schedules. Samples from vaccinated people were obtained from the UK trials COV001 and COV002, which included a single-blind randomized controlled phase 2/3 trial of AZD1222 (ChAdOx1 nCoV-19) in healthy adults. Trial participant PBMC samples were collected at day 0 and day 28 after the second dose for TCRbeta chain sequencing. Reading the germline V gene gives CDR1 KGHSH and CDR2 LQKENI. A distance of 3 bases separates the germline ends of V and J, which lose 3 bases and 1 base respectively. The CDR3 sequence holds 12 residues, the cysteine and phenylalanine included. Only the CDR3 part of the read is kept: 36 bases, read in frame from the first base.

The CDR3 regions of human TCRbeta chains were analyzed by immunosequencing. The authors' pipeline ran thus. TCRs in the repertoires were matched against a reference library of SARS-CoV-2-specific TCRs that had been generated with the MIRA antigen-specificity platform. Breadth was defined as the fraction of unique TCRs that were SARS-CoV-2-associated. Depth was defined as the fraction of total T cells that were SARS-CoV-2-associated. Using the MIRA data, each spike-specific TCR was assigned both to the spike region to which the TCR was reactive and to a CD4 or CD8 class. Log10-transformed breadth and depth values were compared by one-way ANOVA with Sidak's multiple comparisons tests. Here the immuneACCESS table is served through TCRdb, limited to in-frame sequences with V and J called. Missing clones are a known gap in these copies; in checked studies unresolved V genes cover under half, and the rest lacks a known reason. From that table come the V and J calls and clone size; the DNA was used to work out D and trimming. For this sample there are roughly 46,000 clones; approximately 89% appear just once. The top ten clonotypes cover about 25% of the sample.

This material consisted of peripheral blood, taken 28 days after the second AZD1222 dose. This TCR came from an adult who received the AZD1222 COVID-19 vaccine. The rearranged chain carries TRBV18 and TRBJ1-1; the D gene cannot be resolved reliably. The DNA sequence follows: TGTGCCAGCTCACCTCAGAACACTGAAGCTTTCTTT. Its translation reads: CASSPQNTEAFF.